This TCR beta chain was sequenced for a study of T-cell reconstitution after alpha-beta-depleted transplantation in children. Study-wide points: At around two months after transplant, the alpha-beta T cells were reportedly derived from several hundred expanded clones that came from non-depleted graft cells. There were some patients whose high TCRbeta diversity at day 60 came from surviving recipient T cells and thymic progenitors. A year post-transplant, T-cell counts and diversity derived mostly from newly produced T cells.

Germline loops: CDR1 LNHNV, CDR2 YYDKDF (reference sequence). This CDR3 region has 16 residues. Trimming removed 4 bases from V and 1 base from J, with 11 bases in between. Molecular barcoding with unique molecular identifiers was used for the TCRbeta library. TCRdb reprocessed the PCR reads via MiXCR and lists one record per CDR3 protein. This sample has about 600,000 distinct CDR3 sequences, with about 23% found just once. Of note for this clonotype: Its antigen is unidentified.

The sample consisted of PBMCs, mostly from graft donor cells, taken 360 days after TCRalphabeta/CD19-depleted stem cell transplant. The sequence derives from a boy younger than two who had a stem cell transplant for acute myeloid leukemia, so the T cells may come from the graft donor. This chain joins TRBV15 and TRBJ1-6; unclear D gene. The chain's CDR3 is CATSTLTRSYNSPLHF. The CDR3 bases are TGTGCCACCAGCACCCTCACACGTTCCTATAATTCACCCCTCCACTTT. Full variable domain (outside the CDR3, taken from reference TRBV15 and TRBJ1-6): DAMVIQNPRYQVTQFGKPVTLSCSQTLNHNVMYWYQQKSSQAPKLLFHYYDKDFNNEADTPDNFQSRRPNTSFCFLDIRSPGLGDTAMYLCATSTLTRSYNSPLHFGNGTRLTVT.